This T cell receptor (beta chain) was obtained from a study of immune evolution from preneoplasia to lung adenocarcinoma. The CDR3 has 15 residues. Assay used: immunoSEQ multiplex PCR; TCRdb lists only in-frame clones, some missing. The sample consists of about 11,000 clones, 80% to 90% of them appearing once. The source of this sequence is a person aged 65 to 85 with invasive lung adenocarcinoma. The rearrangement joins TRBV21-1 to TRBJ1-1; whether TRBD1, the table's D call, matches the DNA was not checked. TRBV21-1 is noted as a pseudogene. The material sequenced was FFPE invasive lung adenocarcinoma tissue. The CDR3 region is CASSRVQSLNTEAFF. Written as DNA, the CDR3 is TGTGCCAGCAGCAGGGTACAGTCTTTGAACACTGAAGCTTTCTTT.